This is a list of T cell receptor beta chains from one sample in a study of human T cells and chemical hapten exposure. TCRdb reanalysed the RACE reads using MiXCR and keeps one entry per CDR3 protein. The table has about 340,000 distinct CDR3 sequences, roughly 6.9% seen once. The specimen was whole blood, collected in connection with sensitization to the hapten diphenylcyclopropenone (DPC). The receptors here all came from a woman aged 18-29 years with alopecia areata. Some clones in this sample may be carry-over from other donors' samples. Each CDR3 is given with its conserved first and last residue. Each record gives: J gene, D gene, V gene, clone size, CDR3 protein, CDR3 DNA. The D gene is left open where the match is weak. Rows may omit the clone size; those that give it use once, few, many or a size class.

j_call: TRBJ1-1; d_call: NA; v_call: TRBV5-6; clone_size: NA; cdr3_aa: CASSSPLIAFTEAFF; cdr3_nt: TGTGCCAGCAGCTCCCCCCTAATCGCTTTTACTGAAGCTTTCTTT
j_call: TRBJ2-3; d_call: NA; v_call: TRBV4-3; clone_size: many; cdr3_aa: CASSQDFRAYSTDTQYF; cdr3_nt: TGCGCCAGCAGCCAAGATTTCCGGGCATACAGCACAGATACGCAGTATTTT
j_call: TRBJ2-3; d_call: NA; v_call: TRBV24-1; clone_size: many; cdr3_aa: CATSDWTDTQYF; cdr3_nt: TGTGCCACCAGTGATTGGACAGATACGCAGTATTTT
j_call: TRBJ1-5; d_call: TRBD1; v_call: TRBV19; clone_size: few; cdr3_aa: CASSMGTVPRAQHF; cdr3_nt: TGTGCCAGTAGTATGGGGACAGTCCCGCGGGCCCAGCATTTT
j_call: TRBJ1-1; d_call: NA; v_call: TRBV12-3/TRBV12-4; clone_size: NA; cdr3_aa: CASSGIMNTEAFF; cdr3_nt: TGTGCCAGCAGTGGGATTATGAACACTGAAGCTTTCTTT
j_call: TRBJ1-3; d_call: NA; v_call: TRBV5-4; clone_size: NA; cdr3_aa: CASSLRAGGANTIYF; cdr3_nt: TGTGCCAGCAGCTTGAGGGCTGGGGGTGCCAACACCATATATTTT
j_call: TRBJ2-1; d_call: TRBD2; v_call: TRBV29-1; clone_size: many; cdr3_aa: CSANRAGTRNEQFF; cdr3_nt: TGCAGCGCCAATCGAGCGGGGACCAGGAATGAGCAGTTCTTC
j_call: TRBJ2-5; d_call: NA; v_call: TRBV12-3/TRBV12-4; clone_size: many; cdr3_aa: CASSPQGPETQYF; cdr3_nt: TGTGCCAGCAGTCCACAGGGCCCCGAGACCCAGTACTTC
j_call: TRBJ2-3; d_call: NA; v_call: TRBV3-1; clone_size: many; cdr3_aa: CASSQDWGASTDTQYF; cdr3_nt: TGTGCCAGCAGCCAAGATTGGGGGGCTAGCACAGATACGCAGTATTTT
j_call: TRBJ2-6; d_call: NA; v_call: TRBV6-2/TRBV6-3; clone_size: NA; cdr3_aa: CASNGGAGANVLTF; cdr3_nt: TGTGCCAGCAATGGGGGCGCTGGGGCCAACGTCCTGACTTTC
j_call: TRBJ2-3; d_call: TRBD2; v_call: TRBV12-3/TRBV12-4; clone_size: NA; cdr3_aa: CASRTSGGAEDTQYF; cdr3_nt: TGTGCCAGCAGGACTAGCGGGGGGGCCGAAGATACGCAGTATTTT
j_call: TRBJ1-5; d_call: NA; v_call: TRBV12-3/TRBV12-4; clone_size: NA; cdr3_aa: CASSFYQDSNQPQHF; cdr3_nt: TGTGCCAGCAGTTTTTACCAAGATAGCAATCAGCCCCAGCATTTT
j_call: TRBJ2-3; d_call: NA; v_call: TRBV29-1; clone_size: few; cdr3_aa: CSVEDNGLPTDTQYF; cdr3_nt: TGCAGCGTTGAAGATAATGGGCTGCCCACAGATACGCAGTATTTT
j_call: TRBJ1-4; d_call: TRBD1; v_call: TRBV12-3/TRBV12-4; clone_size: NA; cdr3_aa: CASSFNQGAGEKLFF; cdr3_nt: TGTGCCAGCAGTTTTAATCAGGGGGCCGGTGAAAAACTGTTTTTT
j_call: TRBJ1-2; d_call: TRBD1; v_call: TRBV20-1; clone_size: NA; cdr3_aa: CSAERTGDYGYTF; cdr3_nt: TGCAGTGCTGAGAGGACAGGGGACTATGGCTACACCTTC
j_call: TRBJ2-3; d_call: NA; v_call: TRBV6-2/TRBV6-3; clone_size: many; cdr3_aa: CASSYSSRTDTQYF; cdr3_nt: TGTGCCAGCAGTTACTCGAGCAGGACAGATACGCAGTATTTT